One and the same sample provided the 20 T cell receptor beta chains below, sequenced in a study of tumor and adjacent non-tumor tissue in lung cancer. RNA was extracted from bulk tissue without any cell sorting. Three rounds of nested PCR, following a modified ARM-PCR protocol, produced the TCRbeta library. TCRdb analysed the multiplex PCR reads with MiXCR anew, one entry per CDR3 protein. The top ten hold about a sixth of the sample, which has 85,000 to 100,000 distinct CDR3 sequences, less than 75% seen once. Material for sequencing was lung tumor tissue. The receptors derive from a man aged 55 to 69 with non-small cell lung cancer.

The rearrangement joins TRBV5-1 to TRBJ2-3; 12 positions agree with TRBD2. J was trimmed by 8 bases and V by 1 base; bases with no gene match: 11. CDR3 length equals 17 residues. Germline loops: CDR1 SGHRS, CDR2 YFSETQ. CDR3 protein: CASSLLTSGGLGGTQYF. The CDR3 DNA is TGCGCCAGCAGCTTGTTGACTAGCGGGGGCCTCGGGGGTACGCAGTATTTT.

This clonotype was seen many times. V is TRBV7-2 and J is TRBJ2-3; 9 bases match TRBD1. The V gene end was trimmed by 5 bases and the J gene end by 7 bases; junction bases not matched to a gene: 10. The germline CDR1 and CDR2 sequences are SGHTA and FQGNSA. The CDR3 is made up of 15 amino acids. CDR3 protein: CASSQGTGLLYTQYF. CDR3 nucleotides: TGTGCCAGCAGCCAAGGGACAGGGCTTCTGTATACGCAGTATTTT.

Details on this clonotype: One end of the junction varies from germline; a read error may be responsible. The CDR3 spells CSAPKTGGPEELFF. CDR3 nucleotides: TGCAGTGCTCCAAAGACAGGGGGCCCCGAGGAGCTGTTTTTC. J is TRBJ2-2 and V is TRBV20-1; 10 nucleotides align to TRBD1. Germline V lookup: CDR1 DFQATT, CDR2 SNEGSKA (reference sequence). This CDR3 comprises 14 residues.

This clonotype was seen repeatedly, ten times or more. V is TRBV20-1 and J is TRBJ2-1; TRBD2 matches 11 bases. Germline V CDR1 and CDR2: DFQATT, SNEGSKA (reference sequence). The length of the CDR3 is 16 residues. V shed 2 bases, J shed 0 bases, and the junction held 3 bases outside the gene matches. The CDR3 sequence is CSARLLAGVSYNEQFF. As DNA, the CDR3 is TGCAGTGCTAGATTACTAGCGGGAGTCTCCTACAATGAGCAGTTCTTC.

The J gene is TRBJ1-2, the V gene TRBV6-5; no reliable D call. Germline CDR1 and CDR2: MNHEY and SVGAGI. This CDR3 is 18 amino acids long. Trimming removed 1 base from V and 2 bases from J, with 20 bases in between. The CDR3 protein is CASSYLGWGGSQNYGYTF. CDR3 coding DNA: TGTGCCAGCAGTTACTTGGGGTGGGGTGGATCCCAAAACTATGGCTACACCTTC.

This clonotype showed up many times. The V and J genes are TRBV6-2 or TRBV6-3 and TRBJ1-5; 12 bases align to TRBD1. Losses at the gene ends were 4 bases for V and 15 bases for J; bases not matched to a gene: 10. CDR3 size: 14 residues. Per the germline V gene, CDR1 is MNHEY and CDR2 is SVGEGT. CDR3 region: CASSSPGQGALSHF. As DNA, the CDR3 is TGTGCCAGCAGTTCACCGGGACAGGGGGCCCTTTCGCATTTT.

The V call is TRBV11-3, the J call TRBJ2-7; no definite D call. Trimming took off 5 bases at V and 3 bases at J, with 5 bases between the two ends. Germline CDR1 reads SGHNT; CDR2 reads YENEEA. The CDR3 has 11 residues. The CDR3 region has the DNA TGTGCCAGCAGCCATAACTACGAGCAGTACTTC. Translated: CASSHNYEQYF.

On this clonotype: Here the CDR3 omits its conserved ending phenylalanine or tryptophan, so a read error is the likely source. This chain uses TRBV6-1 with TRBJ1-5; tentative D call: TRBD1 (6 bases). CDR1 is MNHNS, CDR2 SASEGT, per germline. The CDR3 covers 13 residues. For the CDR3, the DNA is TGTGCCAACAGTGAAGCTAAGGGGGTTCCCCAGCATATT. Encoded protein: CANSEAKGVPQHI.

Concerning this clonotype itself: A read error may produce the germline difference seen at one junction end. This chain joins TRBV4-1 and TRBJ1-3, with TRBD1 matching over 10 bases. CDR3 length: 17 amino acids. In germline, CDR1 is MGHRA, CDR2 YSYEKL. The CDR3 loop reads CASNQAPGQGIGNTIYF. CDR3 sequence (DNA): TGCGCCAGCAACCAAGCCCCGGGACAGGGGATAGGAAACACCATATATTTT.

This clonotype has at least ten counts. The chain uses TRBV7-8 and TRBJ2-7; D might be TRBD2 (5 bases). V was clipped by 5 bases and J by 4 bases, with 12 bases between them. The CDR3 totals 13 residues. Germline V gives CDR1 SGHVS, CDR2 FQNEAQ. CDR3 sequence (DNA): TGTGCCAGCAGCAGTGAGCGGATATACGAGCAGTACTTC. This codes for CASSSERIYEQYF. The complete variable domain, with remaining parts taken from reference TRBV7-8 and TRBJ2-7, reads GAGVSQSPRYKVAKRGQDVALRCDPISGHVSLFWYQQALGQGPEFLTYFQNEAQLDKSGLPSDRFFAERPEGSVSTLKIQRTQQEDSAVYLCASSSERIYEQYFGPGTRLTVT.

This clonotype came up many times. The chain employs TRBV6-1 and TRBJ1-2; a weak D match, TRBD1 (6 bases). CDR1 and CDR2 from the germline V gene are MNHNS and SASEGT. This CDR3 region has 14 residues. V gave up 6 bases and J gave up 4 bases, with 15 bases separating them. The CDR3 loop reads CASRGQGSSYGYTF. CDR3 coding DNA: TGTGCCAGCAGGGGACAAGGGTCCTCCTATGGCTACACCTTC.

As to this clonotype: The junction does not match germline at one end; this may be a read error. The rearrangement links TRBV6-5 to TRBJ1-6; D perhaps matches TRBD1 (6 bases). CDR3 length: 16 residues. Germline CDR1 and CDR2: MNHEY and SVGAGI. CDR3 region: CASSRWQGTNNSPLHF. CDR3 in DNA: TGTGCCAGCAGCCGATGGCAAGGGACAAATAATTCACCCCTCCACTTC.

Concerning this clonotype itself: A much larger clone differs from this one at a single base, so this may be a read error. The chain employs TRBV7-9 and TRBJ2-1; D might be TRBD2 (5 bases). Per germline, CDR1 SEHNR and CDR2 FQNEAQ (reference sequence). The CDR3 covers 10 residues. The CDR3 is CANSGDQTLF. The CDR3 bases are TGTGCCAACAGCGGCGACCAGACGCTCTTC.

The sample holds many counts of this clonotype. DNA of the CDR3: TGTGCCATCAGTGCGATCACAGGGGGTACCCAGTACTTC. Translation: CAISAITGGTQYF. This chain joins TRBV10-3 and TRBJ2-5; 8 bases line up with TRBD1. The CDR3 runs 13 residues. Germline V gene sequence: CDR1 ENHRY, CDR2 SYGVKD. V lost 4 bases to trimming and J lost 8 bases; unmatched junction nucleotides: 6.

This clonotype was observed at least ten times. The rearrangement uses TRBV6-2 or TRBV6-3 and TRBJ2-1; tentatively, D is TRBD2 (5 bases). Germline V gene data show CDR1 as MNHEY and CDR2 as SVGEGT. The V end lost 5 bases, the J end lost 9 bases, and 14 bases lay between the germline ends. The CDR3 length is 13 residues. In DNA form, the CDR3 reads TGTGCCAGCAGTCGCGGACGGGCGGGTGAGCAGTTCTTC. Its translation is CASSRGRAGEQFF.

About this clonotype itself: The CDR3 does not close with the conserved phenylalanine or tryptophan, likely indicating a read error. The chain is built from TRBV6-1 and TRBJ2-1; D is possibly TRBD1 (5 bases). The germline V gene encodes CDR1 MNHNS and CDR2 SASEGT. This CDR3 has 16 residues. V lost 3 bases and J 3 bases, leaving 15 bases between the germline ends. CDR3 loop: CASSDEGGALYNEQFL. DNA of the CDR3: TGTGCCAGCAGTGATGAAGGTGGGGCCCTCTACAATGAGCAGTTCTTG.

There are many counts of this clonotype. The J gene is TRBJ2-1, the V gene TRBV7-8, with 12 positions matching TRBD2. Germline assignment: CDR1 SGHVS and CDR2 FQNEAQ. This CDR3 region has 16 residues. The V and J ends lost 1 base and 4 bases, in that order; junction bases with no gene match: 2. CDR3 sequence reads: CASSLGGLAGYNEQFF. The CDR3 DNA is TGTGCCAGCAGCTTAGGTGGACTAGCGGGATACAATGAGCAGTTCTTC.

The chain combines TRBV7-8 with TRBJ2-5; the match to TRBD2 covers 9 bases. This CDR3 is built from 16 residues. CDR1 is SGHVS and CDR2 is FQNEAQ in the germline V gene. The trim removed 0 bases at V and 2 bases at J, leaving 4 bases unmatched. CDR3 nucleotide sequence: TGTGCCAGCAGCTTAGCTAGCGGGAGCCTGCAAGAGACCCAGTACTTC. Protein: CASSLASGSLQETQYF. The variable domain in full, with the rest retrieved from reference TRBV7-8 and TRBJ2-5, is GAGVSQSPRYKVAKRGQDVALRCDPISGHVSLFWYQQALGQGPEFLTYFQNEAQLDKSGLPSDRFFAERPEGSVSTLKIQRTQQEDSAVYLCASSLASGSLQETQYFGPGTRLLVL.

On this clonotype: One junction end disagrees with the germline gene, perhaps due to a read error. The CDR3 here is CASSERYQPQYF. In DNA, the CDR3 is TGTGCCAGCAGCGAACGGTATCAGCCCCAATATTTT. This chain joins TRBV6-1 and TRBJ1-5; unclear D gene. The germline CDR1 and CDR2 sequences are MNHNS and SASEGT. This CDR3 region has 12 residues.

In the case of this clonotype: Since no conserved phenylalanine or tryptophan closes the CDR3, a read error is the likely cause. No DNA is shown, since the ends of the CDR3 on it are uncertain; the CDR3 is the one TCRdb lists. V gene TRBV11-2 combines with J gene TRBJ1-1; the listed D gene, TRBD1, was not tested against the DNA. The CDR3 is 12 residues long, ends included. The germline CDR1 and CDR2 sequences are SGHAT and FQNNGV. CDR3 loop: CPNSRASTETFL.